This T cell receptor beta chain was profiled in a study of cytomegalovirus exposure and HLA in healthy donors. Turning to the study itself: An early data release held approximately 80 million unique TCRs from HLA-typed donors.

PCR amplification relied on 60 Vbeta primers (plus 13 Jbeta primers). The repertoire was sequenced with immunoSEQ multiplex PCR; TCRdb's copy has only in-frame clones and lacks some. Its table lists approximately 70,000 clones. Per the germline V gene, CDR1 is SGHKS and CDR2 is YYEKEE (reference sequence). The CDR3 spans 15 residues. After removal of 5 bases from V and 5 bases from J, the junction contained 9 bases not matched to a gene. Donors showed nominal health when sampled, although they likely had unrecorded immune exposures. The source of this sequence is a woman aged 40 to 50 in good health and CMV-seropositive. The sample consisted of PBMCs. V and J are TRBV5-5 and TRBJ2-7; 11 nucleotides match TRBD1. The CDR3 nucleotides read TGTGCCAGCAGTTATACCGGGACAGGGGGTGACGAGCAGTACTTC. Its protein is CASSYTGTGGDEQYF.